This TCR beta chain comes out of a study of T-cell memory formation after mild COVID-19. General study points: Within pre-infection memory, some responding clones were found, suggesting cross-reactive memory joined. Most CD4+ clones that shrank were in CM and EM, while CD8+ ones turned up in EMRA.

Germline V gene data show CDR1 as MNHEY and CDR2 as SVGEGT. With 2 bases clipped from V and 5 bases from J, the junction kept 2 bases outside the gene matches. The CDR3 covers 13 residues. Worth noting for this clonotype: The antigen remains unidentified.

Constant-segment primers were used for 5'RACE, and the resulting TCR alpha and TCR beta cDNA libraries carried sample barcodes and UMIs. Each CDR3 protein is one row after TCRdb ran MiXCR on the 5' RACE reads. The sample lists about 320,000 distinct CDR3 sequences; roughly an eighth were seen once. The TCR was taken from a young man who had mild COVID-19 (a few samples of this study predate the infection). Cell type and time point are not known. Sequences were obtained from PBMCs or a T cell subset sorted from them (not recorded which). The rearrangement uses TRBV6-2 or TRBV6-3 and TRBJ2-7; TRBD2 matches 8 bases. The DNA for the CDR3 is TGTGCCAGCAGTTACCCGGGGGGGGACGAGCAGTACTTC. This codes for CASSYPGGDEQYF.